These 11 T cell receptor beta chains came from one sample sequenced in a study of shared clonotypes between healthy human individuals. Libraries were prepared by immunoSEQ multiplex PCR; TCRdb keeps only in-frame clonotypes and omits some of them. Of about 1 million clones listed, around 76% were seen once; the top ten hold approximately 1.3%. The sample taken for sequencing was memory CD4+ T cells sorted from blood. The subset: CD45RA-negative fraction. These receptors originate from a man aged 18 to 29 in good health.

The genes are TRBV5-5 and TRBJ1-2; TRBD1 matches 7 bases. Per germline, CDR1 SGHKS and CDR2 YYEKEE (reference sequence). There are 16 residues in the CDR3. Unmatched junction bases numbered 9, after V lost 0 bases and J lost 4 bases. CDR3 coding DNA: TGTGCCAGCAGCTTGGAGGGCTCAGGGGGTGGCTATGGCTACACCTTC. Protein sequence: CASSLEGSGGGYGYTF.

The chain carries TRBV5-1 and TRBJ2-3; D might be TRBD1 (5 bases). Germline V lookup: CDR1 SGHRS, CDR2 YFSETQ. CDR3 size: 16 residues. V was shortened by 0 bases and J by 6 bases, with 17 bases between the two germline ends. Here the CDR3 DNA reads TGCGCCAGCAGCTTGGCCGCTCGACAGACCAGCGATACGCAGTATTTT. This gives the protein CASSLAARQTSDTQYF.

The rearrangement joins TRBV27 to TRBJ1-2; the D is unclear. V lost 5 bases, J lost 1 base, and 2 bases lay in between. Germline V gene sequence: CDR1 MNHEY, CDR2 SMNVEV (reference sequence). The CDR3 spans 11 residues. Here the CDR3 reads CASSINYGYTF. Here the CDR3 DNA reads TGTGCCAGCAGTATTAACTATGGCTACACCTTC.

The rearrangement links TRBV6-4 to TRBJ2-5, with TRBD1 identical over 7 bases. The V gene end was trimmed by 2 bases and the J gene end by 5 bases; junction bases not matched to a gene: 5. This CDR3 is built from 14 residues. Germline V gives CDR1 MRHNA, CDR2 SNTAGT. CDR3 sequence: CASSDPTGLETQYF. CDR3 nucleotide sequence: TGTGCCAGCAGTGACCCGACAGGGCTGGAGACCCAGTACTTC.

This clone appeared a few times. The chain's CDR3 is CASSLTTGDQPQHF. The CDR3 nucleotides read TGTGCCAGCAGCTTGACGACAGGGGATCAGCCCCAGCATTTT. The chain carries TRBV7-6 and TRBJ1-5; 8 nucleotides align to TRBD1. Trimming at V came to 3 bases and at J to 5 bases, leaving 3 bases not matched to a gene. The CDR3 is 14 residues long. Looked up from germline, CDR1 is SGHVS and CDR2 is FNYEAQ.

The CDR3 sequence: CASSPTTANYGYTF. The DNA for the CDR3 is TGTGCCAGCAGCCCAACGACAGCTAACTATGGCTACACCTTC. The chain uses TRBV7-2 and TRBJ1-2; perhaps TRBD1 as D (5 bases). There are 14 residues in the CDR3. CDR1 SGHTA and CDR2 FQGNSA come from the germline V gene. V was shortened by 5 bases and J by 0 bases, with 10 bases between the two germline ends.

The sample holds one count of this clone. The gene calls are TRBV6-1 and TRBJ1-5; D unclear. The length of the CDR3 is 14 residues. V lost 4 bases to trimming and J lost 7 bases, with 14 bases between them. Germline CDR1 and CDR2: MNHNS and SASEGT. The CDR3 loop reads CASSAGVIGQPQHF. DNA of the CDR3: TGTGCCAGCAGTGCCGGGGTCATCGGGCAGCCCCAGCATTTT.

This clone has more than one count but fewer than ten. The DNA of the CDR3 is TGTGCCTGGAGTGTACTGACCGGGACAGGATCCTTCTTT. It codes for CAWSVLTGTGSFF. The chain joins TRBV30 to TRBJ1-1, with 8 bases that match TRBD1. The germline V gene has CDR1 GTSNPN and CDR2 SVGIG (reference sequence). This CDR3 has 13 residues. V shed 0 bases and J 14 bases; nucleotides not matched to a gene: 11.

The chain uses TRBV19 and TRBJ1-1, with D unresolved. The germline CDR1 and CDR2 sequences are LNHDA and SQIVND (reference sequence). There are 12 residues in the CDR3. The ends were cut back, 6 bases at V and 4 bases at J, with 9 bases in the middle. The CDR3 loop reads CASRIKGTEAFF. The CDR3 DNA reads TGTGCCAGTAGAATAAAAGGCACTGAAGCTTTCTTT.

The chain employs TRBV19 and TRBJ1-5, with TRBD1 matching 7 bases. Germline assignment: CDR1 LNHDA and CDR2 SQIVND (reference sequence). The CDR3 is made up of 13 amino acids. Trimming at V came to 10 bases and at J to 4 bases, leaving 7 bases not matched to a gene. CDR3 residues: CAISQGRNQPQHF. CDR3 nucleotides: TGTGCCATTTCACAGGGGCGAAATCAGCCCCAGCATTTT. Combining the CDR3 with reference TRBV19 and TRBJ1-5 gives the whole variable domain DGGITQSPKYLFRKEGQNVTLSCEQNLNHDAMYWYRQDPGQGLRLIYYSQIVNDFQKGDIAEGYSVSREKKESFPLTVTSAQKNPTAFYLCAISQGRNQPQHFGDGTRLSIL.

This clone was detected once. The gene calls are TRBV18 and TRBJ2-7; D may match TRBD1 or TRBD2 (5 bases each). The CDR3 spans 17 residues. The germline gives CDR1 KGHSH, CDR2 LQKENI. Trimming pared 4 bases from V and 3 bases from J, leaving 22 bases between. CDR3 nucleotide sequence: TGTGCCAGCTCACGAAACCAGGGCGGATCGGGGTACTACGAGCAGTACTTC. This sequence encodes CASSRNQGGSGYYEQYF.